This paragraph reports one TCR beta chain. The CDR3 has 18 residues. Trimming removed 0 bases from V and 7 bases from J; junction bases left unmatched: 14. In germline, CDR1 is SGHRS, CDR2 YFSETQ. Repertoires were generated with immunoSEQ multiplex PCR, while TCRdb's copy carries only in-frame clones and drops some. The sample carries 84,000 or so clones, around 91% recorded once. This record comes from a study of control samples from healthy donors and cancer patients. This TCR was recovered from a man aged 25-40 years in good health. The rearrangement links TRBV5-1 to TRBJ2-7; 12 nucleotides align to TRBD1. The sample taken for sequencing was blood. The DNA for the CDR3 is TGCGCCAGCAGCTTGGAGGGACAGGGGGCGACGGTTTTCGGGGAGCAGTACTTC. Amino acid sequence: CASSLEGQGATVFGEQYF.